These 29 T cell receptor beta chains came from one sample sequenced in a study of blood T cells in healthy people across ages. A second PCR of about 7 to 12 cycles used a sample-barcoded 5' primer and a J-beta primer mix. In TCRdb, the 5' RACE reads were re-called with MiXCR into one record per CDR3 protein. The sample lists about 580,000 distinct CDR3 sequences, less than 60% occurring once. Sequenced material: blood. Receptors originate from a man aged 80 or over in good health.

This clonotype has a handful of counts. The rearrangement links TRBV20-1 to TRBJ2-1, with 14 nucleotides matching TRBD2. Germline V gene sequence: CDR1 DFQATT, CDR2 SNEGSKA (reference sequence). This CDR3 contains 15 residues. J gave up 9 bases and V 3 bases, and 7 bases lay outside the gene matches. CDR3 in DNA: TGCAGTGCTAGGCGACTAGCGGGAGGGCTCGGTGAGCAGTTCTTC. Amino acid sequence: CSARRLAGGLGEQFF.

This clonotype was seen repeatedly, ten times or more. The rearrangement joins TRBV5-1 to TRBJ1-2, with a weak D call TRBD1 (5 bases). The CDR3 loop spans 14 amino acids. Between the trimmed V and J ends, which lost 0 bases and 6 bases, there was a span of 12 bases. Germline values: CDR1 SGHRS, CDR2 YFSETQ. The CDR3 sequence: CASSLGGTENGYTF. In nucleotides, the CDR3 is TGCGCCAGCAGCTTGGGCGGGACGGAGAATGGCTACACCTTC.

The V and J genes are TRBV7-2 and TRBJ2-7, with TRBD1 matching 7 bases. The last part of the DNA fits TRBJ2-5 better; the J call may be wrong. The CDR3 runs to 13 residues. Germline V lookup: CDR1 SGHTA, CDR2 FQGNSA. The CDR3 reads CASSFDREETQYF. CDR3 sequence (DNA): TGTGCCAGCAGCTTTGACAGGGAGGAGACCCAGTACTTC.

V and J are TRBV20-1 and TRBJ1-5; 8 bases are shared with TRBD1. There are 13 residues in the CDR3. The trim removed 5 bases at V and 4 bases at J, leaving 4 bases unmatched. Germline V gene sequence: CDR1 DFQATT, CDR2 SNEGSKA (reference sequence). Written as DNA, the CDR3 is TGCAGTGCTGCCGGACAGGGAAATCAGCCCCAGCATTTT. This translates into CSAAGQGNQPQHF.

The chain links TRBV7-9 to TRBJ2-6; D ambiguous. CDR1 and CDR2 (germline): SEHNR, FQNEAQ (reference sequence). The V and J ends lost 5 bases and 0 bases respectively, with 8 bases between them. This CDR3 is built from 15 residues. The CDR3 coding sequence is TGTGCCAGCAGCCCAGCGTACTCTGGGGCCAACGTCCTGACTTTC. As protein: CASSPAYSGANVLTF. Complete variable domain (other parts from reference TRBV7-9 and TRBJ2-6): DTGVSQNPRHKITKRGQNVTFRCDPISEHNRLYWYRQTLGQGPEFLTYFQNEAQLEKSRLLSDRFSAERPKGSFSTLEIQRTEQGDSAMYLCASSPAYSGANVLTFGAGSRLTVL.

This clonotype was found a few times. The chain combines TRBV6-2 or TRBV6-3 with TRBJ2-1; 10 nucleotides line up with TRBD2. J lost 6 bases, V lost 2 bases, and 4 bases had no gene match. This CDR3 is 15 amino acids long. The germline V gene encodes CDR1 MNHEY and CDR2 SVGEGT. CDR3 bases: TGTGCCAGCAGTTACGAGGCTAGCGGGGGCAATGAGCAGTTCTTC. It yields the protein CASSYEASGGNEQFF.

On this clonotype: Since the CDR3 does not end with the conserved phenylalanine or tryptophan, this likely comes from a read error. The V and J genes are TRBV20-1 and TRBJ2-4; no clear D. The J call is doubtful: the DNA matches TRBJ2-7 better. The CDR3 runs 11 residues. Germline values: CDR1 DFQATT, CDR2 SNEGSKA (reference sequence). Here the CDR3 reads CSARQNYEQYL. The CDR3 bases are TGCAGTGCTAGACAAAACTACGAGCAGTACTTA.

This clonotype turned up a few times. The chain is built from TRBV5-1 and TRBJ1-6; 9 bases agree with TRBD1. V lost 4 bases, J lost 8 bases, and 7 bases stayed unmatched. Germline CDR1 SGHRS, CDR2 YFSETQ. The CDR3 is made up of 15 amino acids. The CDR3 sequence is CASSPGRTGDSPLHF. The DNA for the CDR3 is TGCGCCAGCAGCCCGGGCCGGACAGGGGATTCACCCCTCCACTTT.

V usage is TRBV20-1 and J usage is TRBJ2-5, with D perhaps being TRBD1 or TRBD2 (5 bases each). Germline V lookup: CDR1 DFQATT, CDR2 SNEGSKA (reference sequence). The CDR3 sequence is 14 residues long. Trimming took off 3 bases at V and 2 bases at J, with 13 bases between the two ends. The CDR3 DNA reads as TGCAGTGCTAGTCATTCGGGGCAGCAAGAGACCCAGTACTTC. Translation: CSASHSGQQETQYF.

The rearrangement uses TRBV20-1 and TRBJ1-1, with D perhaps TRBD1 (6 bases). From germline, CDR1 is DFQATT and CDR2 SNEGSKA (reference sequence). V lost 2 bases to trimming and J lost 6 bases, with 16 bases between them. The CDR3 is 14 amino acids. Here the CDR3 DNA reads TGCAGTGCTAGATTACTACAGGGTTTTGCTGAAGCTTTCTTT. This gives the protein CSARLLQGFAEAFF.

This clonotype was detected once. The chain combines TRBV7-8 with TRBJ2-1; TRBD1 matches 7 bases. There are 15 residues in the CDR3. CDR1 and CDR2 (germline): SGHVS, FQNEAQ. V shed 5 bases and J 5 bases; nucleotides not matched to a gene: 9. CDR3 sequence (DNA): TGTGCCAGCAGCCGGAGAGGGGGCAACAACAATGAGCAGTTCTTC. This translates into CASSRRGGNNNEQFF. The whole variable domain, filled in from reference TRBV7-8 and TRBJ2-1, reads GAGVSQSPRYKVAKRGQDVALRCDPISGHVSLFWYQQALGQGPEFLTYFQNEAQLDKSGLPSDRFFAERPEGSVSTLKIQRTQQEDSAVYLCASSRRGGNNNEQFFGPGTRLTVL.

This clonotype was counted a few times. The genes are TRBV5-1 and TRBJ2-1; weak D call: TRBD1 (5 bases). The germline V gene has CDR1 SGHRS and CDR2 YFSETQ. This CDR3 region has 16 residues. V dropped 1 base and J dropped 4 bases, with 15 bases sitting between them. The CDR3 sequence: CASSLQGSMRYNEQFF. In DNA form, the CDR3 reads TGCGCCAGCAGCTTGCAGGGTTCTATGCGTTACAATGAGCAGTTCTTC.

The CDR3 loop reads CASSPQVAGGISRPYNEQFF. The CDR3 nucleotides read TGTGCCAGCAGCCCTCAGGTCGCGGGAGGGATATCAAGGCCCTACAATGAGCAGTTCTTC. The rearrangement joins TRBV7-2 to TRBJ2-1; 9 bases line up with TRBD2. CDR1 is SGHTA, CDR2 FQGNSA, per germline. CDR3 length equals 20 residues. V lost 5 bases, J lost 2 bases, and 19 bases stayed unmatched. Full variable domain (missing parts from reference TRBV7-2 and TRBJ2-1): GAGVSQSPSNKVTEKGKDVELRCDPISGHTALYWYRQSLGQGLEFLIYFQGNSAPDKSGLPSDRFSAERTGGSVSTLTIQRTQQEDSAVYLCASSPQVAGGISRPYNEQFFGPGTRLTVL.

There are a few counts of this clonotype. The rearrangement links TRBV7-2 to TRBJ2-7; 7 bases map to TRBD1. The germline V gene encodes CDR1 SGHTA and CDR2 FQGNSA. V shed 2 bases and J 7 bases; nucleotides not matched to a gene: 11. This CDR3 has 15 amino acids. The CDR3 sequence: CASSLRQGSFGEQYF. In DNA, the CDR3 is TGTGCCAGCAGCTTAAGACAGGGTAGTTTTGGGGAGCAGTACTTC.

The V and J genes are TRBV11-2 and TRBJ2-5; TRBD1 matches 7 bases. J was trimmed by 1 base and V by 3 bases; bases with no gene match: 2. CDR3 size: 14 residues. CDR1 and CDR2 from the germline V gene are SGHAT and FQNNGV. The CDR3 loop reads CASSFPGGQETQYF. The CDR3 DNA follows: TGTGCCAGCAGCTTTCCAGGGGGCCAAGAGACCCAGTACTTC. Looking up the rest from reference TRBV11-2 and TRBJ2-5 gives the full variable domain: EAGVAQSPRYKIIEKRQSVAFWCNPISGHATLYWYQQILGQGPKLLIQFQNNGVVDDSQLPKDRFSAERLKGVDSTLKIQPAKLEDSAVYLCASSFPGGQETQYFGPGTRLLVL.

The rearrangement uses TRBV12-5 and TRBJ2-6; D uncertain. This CDR3 has 16 residues. The V end lost 0 bases, the J end lost 3 bases, and 9 bases lay between the germline ends. The germline CDR1 and CDR2 sequences are LGHNT and FRNRAP. Here the CDR3 DNA reads TGTGCTAGTGGTTTGGTAATGAGTTTTGGGGCCAACGTCCTGACTTTC. This codes for CASGLVMSFGANVLTF.

This clonotype was picked up a small number of times. V usage is TRBV20-1 and J usage is TRBJ2-7; TRBD2 matches 15 bases. The CDR3 contains 17 residues. The V and J ends lost 6 bases and 6 bases, in that order; junction bases with no gene match: 15. Germline V gene lookup returns CDR1 DFQATT and CDR2 SNEGSKA (reference sequence). CDR3: CSARGLAGGPHDVEQYF. CDR3 DNA: TGCAGTGCCCGAGGACTAGCGGGAGGGCCGCATGATGTCGAGCAGTACTTC.

V gene TRBV20-1 combines with J gene TRBJ2-3, with D uncertain. V gave up 5 bases and J gave up 2 bases, with 5 bases separating them. Germline CDR1 is DFQATT and CDR2 is SNEGSKA (reference sequence). CDR3 length: 11 amino acids. In DNA, the CDR3 is TGCAGTGCTCACTCCACAGATACGCAGTATTTT. Its translation: CSAHSTDTQYF.

The rearrangement joins TRBV20-1 to TRBJ2-7; 11 bases line up with TRBD2. Germline V CDR1 and CDR2: DFQATT, SNEGSKA (reference sequence). The CDR3 is made up of 15 amino acids. Trimming removed 1 base from V and 7 bases from J; junction bases left unmatched: 9. Here the CDR3 reads CSARVAGGRGNEQYF. CDR3 nucleotides: TGCAGTGCTAGAGTAGCGGGAGGGCGTGGCAATGAGCAGTACTTC.

Regarding this clonotype: This may come from a read error, since a much larger clone is one base off. V usage is TRBV6-5 and J usage is TRBJ2-7, with D uncertain. V shed 7 bases and J shed 7 bases, with 17 bases lying between them. The CDR3 covers 13 residues. Germline V lookup: CDR1 MNHEY, CDR2 SVGAGI. CDR3 in amino acids: CASTRSGMNEQYF. The CDR3 coding sequence is TGTGCCAGCACCAGGTCAGGTATGAATGAGCAGTACTTC.

This clonotype was found a few times. This sequence joins TRBV5-6 and TRBJ2-1, with D possibly matching TRBD2 (6 bases). V was pared by 0 bases and J by 0 bases, with 19 bases between. There are 19 residues in the CDR3. Germline CDR1 is SGHDT and CDR2 is YYEEEE. The CDR3 region has the DNA TGTGCCAGCAGCTTGGTCGGCCCAAAAAGCGGGCACTCCTACAATGAGCAGTTCTTC. Translated, it gives CASSLVGPKSGHSYNEQFF.

The chain joins TRBV29-1 to TRBJ1-2; D unclear. The germline CDR1 and CDR2 sequences are SQVTM and ANQGSEA. V lost 4 bases, J lost 4 bases, and 10 bases lay in between. The CDR3 is 12 amino acids. CDR3 DNA: TGCAGCGTTGCTCTTTCGGGCTATGGCTACACCTTC. Its translation is CSVALSGYGYTF.

The V gene is TRBV3-1, the J gene TRBJ2-2, with TRBD1 as a possible D gene (6 bases). Per the germline V gene, CDR1 is LGHDT and CDR2 is YNNKEL (reference sequence). The CDR3 extends over 17 amino acids. The V gene lost 0 bases and the J gene lost 7 bases, with 18 bases spanning the gap. CDR3 nucleotides: TGTGCCAGCAGCCAAGATTTTTTGGGCAGGGGAGACGGGGAGCTGTTTTTT. As protein: CASSQDFLGRGDGELFF.

This clonotype was recorded once. The chain recombines TRBV12-3 or TRBV12-4 with TRBJ2-7; D call uncertain. The DNA matches TRBJ2-5 better at its end, which makes the J call doubtful. There are 12 residues in the CDR3. Written as DNA, the CDR3 is TGTGCCAGCAGTTTAGATGCGGAGACCCAGTACTTC. It specifies CASSLDAETQYF.

This clonotype was seen only once. The chain combines TRBV11-3 with TRBJ2-3; 7 bases line up with TRBD2. CDR3 length: 11 residues. V shed 8 bases, J shed 4 bases, and the junction held 0 bases outside the gene matches. Per the germline V gene, CDR1 is SGHNT and CDR2 is YENEEA. The CDR3 is CASAGADTQYF. In DNA, the CDR3 is TGTGCCAGCGCGGGGGCAGATACGCAGTATTTT.

The chain is built from TRBV5-1 and TRBJ1-4, with TRBD1 identical over 7 bases. Germline values: CDR1 SGHRS, CDR2 YFSETQ. The ends lost 4 bases at V and 1 base at J; junction bases unmatched: 10. The CDR3 covers 17 residues. The CDR3 nucleotides read TGCGCCAGCAGCCTGGGCCCAGGGGGATTAACTAATGAAAAACTGTTTTTT. Translating gives CASSLGPGGLTNEKLFF.

The chain uses TRBV7-9 and TRBJ1-6; TRBD1 is a possible D gene (6 bases). V lost 6 bases and J lost 8, with 17 bases in between. This CDR3 spans 15 amino acids. The germline gives CDR1 SEHNR, CDR2 FQNEAQ (reference sequence). This CDR3 reads CASRPLQGSDSPLHF. The CDR3 DNA reads TGTGCCAGCAGACCCTTACAGGGCTCGGATTCACCCCTCCACTTT.

This clonotype occurred a few times. This chain links TRBV10-2 with TRBJ2-1; 16 positions agree with TRBD2. In germline, CDR1 is WSHSY, CDR2 SAAADI. The length of the CDR3 is 18 residues. With 7 bases clipped from V and 8 bases from J, the junction kept 14 bases outside the gene matches. CDR3 sequence: CASTKGRPGLAGGDEQFF. CDR3 nucleotides: TGCGCCAGCACCAAGGGGAGACCGGGACTAGCGGGAGGGGATGAGCAGTTCTTC.

With regard to this clonotype: Its ends do not fully match the called genes, so a read error is possible. V is TRBV7-2 and J is TRBJ2-3; D uncertain. This CDR3 is 12 amino acids long. Germline CDR1 is SGHTA and CDR2 is FQGNSA. The CDR3 loop reads CASSPLTDTRYF. CDR3 nucleotides: TGTGCCAGCAGCCCCCTCACAGATACGCGGTATTTT. Using reference TRBV7-2 and TRBJ2-3 for the parts outside the CDR3, the full variable domain is GAGVSQSPSNKVTEKGKDVELRCDPISGHTALYWYRQSLGQGLEFLIYFQGNSAPDKSGLPSDRFSAERTGGSVSTLTIQRTQQEDSAVYLCASSPLTDTRYFGPGTRLTVL.